Listed here is a single TCR beta chain. The germline gives CDR1 SQVTM, CDR2 ANQGSEA. The CDR3 loop spans 12 amino acids. The V and J ends lost 3 bases and 8 bases, in that order; junction bases with no gene match: 6. These data originate in a study of blood T cell repertoires in COVID-19. Study context: There were acute and convalescent COVID-19 samples, and they came from the United States, Italy and Spain. T cells, B-cell-depleted T cells, or PBMCs provided the cDNA or gDNA that served as material.

Source study methods: Nucleated cell number was recorded as an estimate derived from reference gene primer amplification. The method was immunoSEQ multiplex PCR; TCRdb's version includes in-frame clones alone and lacks a portion of them. The V and J calls and the clone size are those of that table, but D and trimming were determined from the DNA. This repertoire shows some 77,000 clones, approximately 83% found once; its top ten account for roughly 27%. This sequence was found in a man between 65 and 85 years old with acute or convalescent COVID-19. Sample: peripheral blood. The J gene is TRBJ1-1, the V gene TRBV29-1; 7 bases map to TRBD1. In nucleotides, the CDR3 is TGCAGCGTTGAGCGGGACAGTCGGGAAGCTTTCTTT. It encodes CSVERDSREAFF.